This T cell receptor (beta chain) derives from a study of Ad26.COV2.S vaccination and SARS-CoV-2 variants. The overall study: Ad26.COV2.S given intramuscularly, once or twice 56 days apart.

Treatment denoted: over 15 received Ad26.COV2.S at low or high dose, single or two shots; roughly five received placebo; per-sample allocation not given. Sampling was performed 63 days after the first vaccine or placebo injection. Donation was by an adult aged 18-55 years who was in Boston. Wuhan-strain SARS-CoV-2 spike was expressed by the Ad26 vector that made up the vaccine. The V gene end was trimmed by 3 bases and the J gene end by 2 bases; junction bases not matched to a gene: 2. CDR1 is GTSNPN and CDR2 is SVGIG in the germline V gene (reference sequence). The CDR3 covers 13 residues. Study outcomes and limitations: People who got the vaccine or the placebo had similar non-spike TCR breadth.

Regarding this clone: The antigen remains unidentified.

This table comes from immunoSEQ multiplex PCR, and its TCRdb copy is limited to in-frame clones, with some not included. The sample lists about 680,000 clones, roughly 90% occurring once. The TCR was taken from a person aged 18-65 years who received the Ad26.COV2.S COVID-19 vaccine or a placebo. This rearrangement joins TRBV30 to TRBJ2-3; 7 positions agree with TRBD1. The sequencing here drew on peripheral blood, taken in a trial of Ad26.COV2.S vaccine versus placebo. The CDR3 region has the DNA TGTGCCTGGAGGGGGACAGACACAGATACGCAGTATTTT. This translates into CAWRGTDTDTQYF. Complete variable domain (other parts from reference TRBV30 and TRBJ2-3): SQTIHQWPATLVQPVGSPLSLECTVEGTSNPNLYWYRQAAGRGLQLLFYSVGIGQISSEVPQNLSASRPQDRQFILSSKKLLLSDSGFYLCAWRGTDTDTQYFGPGTRLTVL.